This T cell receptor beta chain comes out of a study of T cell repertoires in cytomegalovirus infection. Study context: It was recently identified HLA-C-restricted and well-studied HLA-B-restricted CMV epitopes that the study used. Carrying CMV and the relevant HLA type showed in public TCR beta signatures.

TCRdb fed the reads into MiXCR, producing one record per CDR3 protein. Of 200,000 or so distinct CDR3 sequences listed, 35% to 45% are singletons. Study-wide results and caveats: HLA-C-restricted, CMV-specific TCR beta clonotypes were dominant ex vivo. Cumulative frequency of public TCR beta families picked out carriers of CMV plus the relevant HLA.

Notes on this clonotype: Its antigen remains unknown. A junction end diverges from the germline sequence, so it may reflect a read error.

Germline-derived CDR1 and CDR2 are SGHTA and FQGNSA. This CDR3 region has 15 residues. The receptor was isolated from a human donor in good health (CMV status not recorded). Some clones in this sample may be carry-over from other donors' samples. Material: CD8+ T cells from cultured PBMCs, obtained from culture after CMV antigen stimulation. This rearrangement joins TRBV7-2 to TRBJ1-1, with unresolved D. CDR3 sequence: CASSSAYSQNTEAFF. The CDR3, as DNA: TGTGCTAGCAGCTCGGCGTATAGCCAGAACACTGAAGCTTTCTTT.